The 22 T cell receptor beta chains below were found in one sample sequenced in a study of metastatic and nonmetastatic thyroid tumors. Patients underwent thyroid surgery, and none had received any treatment before it. TCRdb re-analyzed the PCR reads through MiXCR. The data contain roughly 8,000 clones, roughly 25% of them seen just once; the ten biggest clones take up more than 25%. Specimen: tumor tissue. Every receptor here comes from a female donor with papillary thyroid cancer or a benign thyroid nodule (not recorded which). Some clones in this sample may be carry-over from other donors' samples.

On this clone: The same CDR3 arises from other DNA sequences in this sample as well. The chain uses TRBV5-1 and TRBJ2-1, with D tentatively TRBD1 or TRBD2 (5 bases each). CDR3 length equals 13 residues. Trimming left V 4 bases short and J 6 bases short, with 11 bases between. CDR1 is SGHRS and CDR2 is YFSETQ in the germline V gene. CDR3 DNA: TGCGCCAGCAGCATGGGGACGTCCAATGAGCAGTTCTTC. It specifies CASSMGTSNEQFF.

This chain links TRBV7-2 with TRBJ2-5; perhaps TRBD2 as D (6 bases). This CDR3 contains 16 residues. Germline V gene data show CDR1 as SGHTA and CDR2 as FQGNSA. V lost 1 base and J 1 base, leaving 13 bases between the germline ends. This CDR3 is CASSLGPRGIQETQYF. The CDR3 DNA sequence: TGTGCCAGCAGCTTAGGGCCCCGGGGGATCCAAGAGACCCAGTACTTC.

This clone was counted at least ten times. The sample has other DNA sequences that encode this CDR3 too. The chain couples TRBV7-3 to TRBJ2-7; 8 bases line up with TRBD1. Germline CDR1 SGHTA, CDR2 FQGTGA. V lost 2 bases and J lost 0; bases outside the gene matches: 9. This CDR3 contains 17 residues. CDR3 in DNA: TGTGCCAGCAGCTTAGTAGGGGGGCAGGGGGCCTCCTACGAGCAGTACTTC. This codes for CASSLVGGQGASYEQYF.

This clone is judged medium-sized. The V gene is TRBV6-1, the J gene TRBJ2-2; D unresolved. CDR1 and CDR2 (germline): MNHNS, SASEGT. V lost 5 bases, J lost 7 bases, and 20 bases lay in between. The CDR3 extends over 16 amino acids. CDR3 sequence: CASSFPVPALGGELFF. The CDR3 region has the DNA TGTGCCAGCAGTTTCCCGGTCCCGGCTCTGGGCGGGGAGCTGTTTTTT.

This clone is judged medium-sized. The chain uses TRBV12-3 or TRBV12-4 and TRBJ1-2; the D gene is possibly TRBD1 (6 bases). V dropped 4 bases and J dropped 5 bases, with 17 bases sitting between them. The CDR3 loop spans 15 amino acids. Here the CDR3 DNA reads TGTGCCAGCAGTTACGGGACATCCCGGCGGTATGGCTACACCTTC. Protein sequence: CASSYGTSRRYGYTF.

This clone was seen many times. Here the CDR3 reads CASSVWSATNEKLFF. In DNA form, the CDR3 reads TGTGCCAGCAGCGTCTGGTCTGCAACTAATGAAAAACTGTTTTTT. The V call is TRBV12-3 or TRBV12-4, the J call TRBJ1-4, with D hard to call. This CDR3 comprises 15 residues. Trimming stripped 6 bases from V and 0 bases from J, with 11 bases between.

The chain couples TRBV6-4 to TRBJ2-7, with 9 nucleotides matching TRBD1. This CDR3 comprises 13 residues. Germline CDR1 MRHNA, CDR2 SNTAGT. The V gene end was trimmed by 11 bases and the J gene end by 3 bases; junction bases not matched to a gene: 8. CDR3 sequence reads: CAPDPGQGYEQYF. For the CDR3, the DNA is TGTGCCCCTGATCCGGGACAGGGCTACGAGCAGTACTTC.

In its sample, this clone is medium-sized. J is TRBJ2-1 and V is TRBV19; 7 bases map to TRBD1. The CDR3 has 12 amino acids. J lost 4 bases, V lost 8 bases, and 2 bases had no gene match. Germline values: CDR1 LNHDA, CDR2 SQIVND (reference sequence). CDR3 residues: CASGTAYNEQFF. CDR3 DNA sequence: TGTGCCAGTGGGACAGCTTACAATGAGCAGTTCTTC.

In its sample, this clone is medium-sized. This rearrangement joins TRBV10-1 to TRBJ1-6; D remains ambiguous. The V end was cut by 6 bases, the J end by 5 bases, with 8 bases between. The CDR3 sequence is 13 residues long. CDR1 is WNHNN and CDR2 is SYGVQD in the germline V gene (reference sequence). In nucleotides, the CDR3 is TGCGCCAGCAGGGACCCCCATAATTCACCCCTCCACTTT. The encoded protein is CASRDPHNSPLHF.

By frequency in the sample, this clone is medium-sized. The rearrangement links TRBV6-1 to TRBJ1-5; 9 nucleotides match TRBD1. V lost 5 bases, J lost 7 bases, and 12 bases stayed unmatched. Germline values: CDR1 MNHNS, CDR2 SASEGT. The CDR3 is made up of 16 amino acids. The DNA of the CDR3 is TGTGCCAGCAGTCCTATTAAACAGGGGGCTTACCAGCCCCAGCATTTT. It specifies CASSPIKQGAYQPQHF.

The V and J genes are TRBV6-1 and TRBJ2-7, with 7 positions matching TRBD2. This CDR3 is built from 16 residues. After removal of 6 bases from V and 4 bases from J, the junction contained 15 bases not matched to a gene. The germline gives CDR1 MNHNS, CDR2 SASEGT. The CDR3 sequence is CASSQILASLLYEQYF. In nucleotides, the CDR3 is TGTGCCAGCAGCCAGATACTAGCGTCACTTCTTTACGAGCAGTACTTC.

By proportion, this clone is medium-sized. The chain carries TRBV29-1 and TRBJ1-2; D remains ambiguous. The length of the CDR3 is 12 residues. V lost 8 bases and J 8 bases, leaving 18 bases between the germline ends. Germline loops: CDR1 SQVTM, CDR2 ANQGSEA. For the CDR3, the DNA is TGCAGCAATCGCGGCCCCGGGTTGGGCTACACCTTC. This sequence encodes CSNRGPGLGYTF.

This clone showed up just a few times. This chain joins TRBV19 and TRBJ2-1; D gene unclear. Germline V gives CDR1 LNHDA, CDR2 SQIVND (reference sequence). Deletions cut 7 bases from V and 6 bases from J, with 13 bases between. This CDR3 has 13 residues. The CDR3: CASTSAPPNEQFF. CDR3 bases: TGTGCCAGTACCTCCGCCCCACCCAATGAGCAGTTCTTC.

This clone was found a few times. CDR3 sequence: CASSITSGRLAGELFF. CDR3 sequence (DNA): TGTGCCAGCAGTATAACTAGCGGGAGACTCGCCGGGGAGCTGTTTTTT. The chain employs TRBV27 and TRBJ2-2, with 11 bases identical to TRBD2. The CDR3 has 16 residues. CDR1 and CDR2 (germline): MNHEY, SMNVEV (reference sequence). V trimming: 5 bases; J trimming: 6 bases; junction bases outside the gene matches: 8.

This clone is labeled medium-sized. V usage is TRBV2 and J usage is TRBJ1-5, with a possible D match to TRBD1 (6 bases). The germline V gene has CDR1 SNHLY and CDR2 FYNNEI. V was trimmed by 4 bases and J by 3 bases, leaving 10 bases between them. CDR3 length equals 14 residues. The DNA of the CDR3 is TGTGCCAGCAGTGGAGAGGGGGTCAATCAGCCCCAGCATTTT. Its protein is CASSGEGVNQPQHF.

V is TRBV2 and J is TRBJ2-7, with D perhaps matching TRBD1 (6 bases). CDR3 length: 13 residues. Germline-derived CDR1 and CDR2 are SNHLY and FYNNEI. Trimming removed 6 bases from V and 2 bases from J, with 11 bases in between. Written as DNA, the CDR3 is TGTGCCAGCAGGGTACAGGGTGCCTACGAGCAGTACTTC. This encodes CASRVQGAYEQYF.

This clone was observed a few times. The chain is built from TRBV24-1 and TRBJ2-1; D uncertain. The V end lost 4 bases, the J end lost 5 bases, and 14 bases lay between the germline ends. The CDR3 contains 15 residues. Germline V gene lookup returns CDR1 KGHDR and CDR2 SFDVKD. The CDR3 nucleotides read TGTGCCACCAGTGACTTGTCCGGGTCCAACAATGAGCAGTTCTTC. Translation gives CATSDLSGSNNEQFF.

This clone has just a few counts. This chain uses TRBV27 with TRBJ2-3; 9 positions match TRBD2. J was trimmed by 4 bases and V by 5 bases; bases with no gene match: 10. The CDR3 is 16 amino acids. The germline V gene has CDR1 MNHEY and CDR2 SMNVEV (reference sequence). The CDR3 here is CASSPSVSGSSDTQYF. For the CDR3, the DNA is TGTGCCAGCAGTCCCTCGGTTAGCGGGAGTTCAGATACGCAGTATTTT.

J is TRBJ2-1 and V is TRBV20-1; 11 nucleotides line up with TRBD2. The CDR3 consists of 15 residues. Looked up from germline, CDR1 is DFQATT and CDR2 is SNEGSKA (reference sequence). V shed 5 bases and J 6 bases; nucleotides not matched to a gene: 9. The CDR3 is CSAGVAGGPGNEQFF. Written as DNA, the CDR3 is TGCAGTGCTGGTGTAGCGGGAGGGCCGGGCAATGAGCAGTTCTTC.

The rearrangement uses TRBV5-1 and TRBJ2-1, with 7 bases matching TRBD1. The CDR3 covers 18 residues. Unmatched junction bases numbered 15, after V lost 4 bases and J lost 2 bases. The germline V gene has CDR1 SGHRS and CDR2 YFSETQ. The CDR3 loop reads CASSNTPEMGQTYNEQFF. The CDR3 bases are TGCGCCAGCAGCAACACCCCTGAGATGGGACAGACCTACAATGAGCAGTTCTTC.

Relative to its sample, this clone is medium-sized (0.01 to 0.1%). The V gene is TRBV29-1, the J gene TRBJ2-7; 11 nucleotides align to TRBD1. Trimming took 7 bases from V and 5 from J; bases not matched to a gene: 10. In germline, CDR1 is SQVTM, CDR2 ANQGSEA. The length of the CDR3 is 14 residues. CDR3 region: CSASGGDRGNEQYF. The CDR3 DNA is TGCAGCGCCTCCGGAGGGGACAGGGGGAACGAGCAGTACTTC.

This clone has ten or more counts. The V call is TRBV7-3, the J call TRBJ2-3; 12 positions agree with TRBD1. V trimming: 4 bases; J trimming: 2 bases; junction bases outside the gene matches: 4. CDR1 and CDR2 (germline): SGHTA, FQGTGA. The CDR3 consists of 16 residues. DNA of the CDR3: TGTGCCAGCAGCTCGGGACAGGGGGCTTTCACAGATACGCAGTATTTT. It is translated as CASSSGQGAFTDTQYF.